Presented here are 8 T cell receptor beta chains from one specimen sequenced in a study of blood T cell repertoires in COVID-19. Sequencing was performed with immunoSEQ multiplex PCR; in TCRdb, only in-frame clones are kept and a portion is missing. The table has about 160,000 clones, 85% to 90% seen once; the top ten hold around 6.6%. The specimen sequenced was peripheral blood. Source of these receptors: a man aged 50 to 60 with active or convalescent COVID-19.

This chain connects TRBV27 to TRBJ2-1, with D perhaps TRBD2 (6 bases). Germline V gives CDR1 MNHEY, CDR2 SMNVEV (reference sequence). Deletions cut 7 bases from V and 3 bases from J, with 22 bases between. The CDR3 is 17 residues long. In DNA form, the CDR3 reads TGTGCCAGCACCCCCGGGAAGACTAGTGGATTCTACAATGAGCAGTTCTTC. This sequence encodes CASTPGKTSGFYNEQFF.

The rearrangement uses TRBV7-9 and TRBJ1-2; possible D gene TRBD1, 6 bases. In germline, CDR1 is SEHNR, CDR2 FQNEAQ (reference sequence). V lost 5 bases to trimming and J lost 7 bases, with 14 bases between them. The CDR3 has 13 amino acids. The chain's CDR3 is CASSSGGAGGYTF. The CDR3 nucleotides are TGTGCCAGCAGCAGTGGGGGCGCGGGTGGCTACACCTTC.

This clone came up a few times. V is TRBV5-6 and J is TRBJ2-5; TRBD2 aligns across 7 bases. Germline assignment: CDR1 SGHDT and CDR2 YYEEEE. J was trimmed by 10 bases and V by 4 bases; bases with no gene match: 13. The length of the CDR3 is 14 residues. The CDR3 DNA follows: TGTGCCAGCAGCCAACTAGCGCTCCAGCGGGGCCAGTACTTC. As protein: CASSQLALQRGQYF.

V is TRBV5-4 and J is TRBJ2-1; 9 bases agree with TRBD2. Germline V gene lookup returns CDR1 SGHNT and CDR2 YYREEE (reference sequence). The CDR3 totals 15 residues. The V gene end was trimmed by 4 bases and the J gene end by 5 bases; junction bases not matched to a gene: 7. CDR3 nucleotide sequence: TGTGCCAGCAGCCCATTAGCGGGAGTAAACAATGAGCAGTTCTTC. It encodes CASSPLAGVNNEQFF.

In its sample, this clone was seen once. The rearrangement links TRBV9 to TRBJ2-7; 12 bases line up with TRBD1. Losses at the gene ends were 3 bases for V and 4 bases for J; bases not matched to a gene: 5. Germline CDR1 SGDLS, CDR2 YYNGEE. The CDR3 has 15 residues. The CDR3 coding sequence is TGTGCCAGCAGCGCCGGGACAGGGGGCATGTACGAGCAGTACTTC. Its translation: CASSAGTGGMYEQYF.

The chain couples TRBV7-6 to TRBJ2-1; 13 bases line up with TRBD2. The CDR3 has 15 residues. Per the germline V gene, CDR1 is SGHVS and CDR2 is FNYEAQ. With 7 bases clipped from V and 9 bases from J, the junction kept 9 bases outside the gene matches. Here the CDR3 reads CASIRTSGGSTEQFF. The CDR3 coding sequence is TGTGCCAGCATCAGGACTAGCGGGGGATCGACTGAGCAGTTCTTC.

V gene TRBV10-3 combines with J gene TRBJ2-5; 7 bases fit TRBD1. This CDR3 region has 12 residues. V lost 10 bases, J lost 5 bases, and 7 bases stayed unmatched. Germline V gives CDR1 ENHRY, CDR2 SYGVKD. CDR3 in amino acids: CATKGQYETQYF. CDR3 bases: TGTGCCACCAAGGGACAGTATGAGACCCAGTACTTC.

This chain joins TRBV11-2 and TRBJ2-7; D gene ambiguous. The germline V gene encodes CDR1 SGHAT and CDR2 FQNNGV. Trimming took 4 bases from V and 2 from J, leaving 15 bases between them. The CDR3 loop spans 15 amino acids. The CDR3 DNA reads as TGTGCCAGCAGCTCCAACTACTATGGAGCCTACGAGCAGTACTTC. Encoded protein: CASSSNYYGAYEQYF. Filled out from reference TRBV11-2 and TRBJ2-7, the complete variable domain reads EAGVAQSPRYKIIEKRQSVAFWCNPISGHATLYWYQQILGQGPKLLIQFQNNGVVDDSQLPKDRFSAERLKGVDSTLKIQPAKLEDSAVYLCASSSNYYGAYEQYFGPGTRLTVT.